The 21 T cell receptor beta chains below were found in one sample sequenced in a study of cytomegalovirus exposure and HLA in healthy donors. Primers included in the PCR were 60 Vbeta and 13 Jbeta primers. Profiled with immunoSEQ multiplex PCR; TCRdb holds only in-frame clones, not every one. In the table there are over 95,000 clones, just under 75% of which are singletons. Sample: PBMCs. The receptors originated from a human donor in good health.

The V gene is TRBV28, the J gene TRBJ2-1; TRBD2 matches at 13 bases. The trim removed 2 bases at V and 10 bases at J, leaving 14 bases unmatched. The germline V gene has CDR1 MDHEN and CDR2 SYDVKM. This CDR3 region has 18 residues. This CDR3 is CASSLSSVWTSGGQEQFF. The CDR3 DNA follows: TGTGCCAGCAGTTTAAGCTCGGTTTGGACTAGCGGGGGCCAAGAGCAGTTCTTC. The full variable domain, in which reference TRBV28 and TRBJ2-1 provide the parts outside the CDR3, is DVKVTQSSRYLVKRTGEKVFLECVQDMDHENMFWYRQDPGLGLRLIYFSYDVKMKEKGDIPEGYSVSREKKERFSLILESASTNQTSMYLCASSLSSVWTSGGQEQFFGPGTRLTVL.

The table lists this clone with a few counts. This chain uses TRBV2 with TRBJ2-7; perhaps TRBD1 as D (6 bases). Trimming removed 7 bases from V and 3 bases from J, with 10 bases in between. Germline loops: CDR1 SNHLY, CDR2 FYNNEI. The CDR3 spans 12 residues. The CDR3 DNA is TGTGCCAGCACCAGGACAGTCTACGAGCAGTACTTC. Its translation: CASTRTVYEQYF.

This CDR3 is CSVEDWSGYTF. CDR3 bases: TGCAGCGTGGAGGATTGGAGTGGCTACACCTTC. The rearrangement joins TRBV29-1 to TRBJ1-2; the D is unclear. Trimming took 6 bases from V and 7 from J, leaving 12 bases between them. This CDR3 contains 11 residues. The germline V gene encodes CDR1 SQVTM and CDR2 ANQGSEA.

The J gene is TRBJ2-7, the V gene TRBV7-2, with TRBD2 matching over 13 bases. V shed 7 bases, J shed 6 bases, and the junction held 6 bases outside the gene matches. There are 14 residues in the CDR3. Looked up from germline, CDR1 is SGHTA and CDR2 is FQGNSA. The CDR3 protein is CASTQGLAGTEQYF. The CDR3 nucleotides are TGTGCCAGCACCCAGGGACTAGCGGGGACCGAGCAGTACTTC.

The rearrangement joins TRBV6-1 to TRBJ1-5; D ambiguous. V shed 4 bases and J shed 0 bases, with 10 bases lying between them. Germline CDR1 MNHNS, CDR2 SASEGT. This CDR3 contains 15 residues. The CDR3 spells CASSADTFSNQPQHF. Here the CDR3 DNA reads TGTGCCAGCAGTGCCGACACCTTTAGCAATCAGCCCCAGCATTTT.

V is TRBV7-9 and J is TRBJ1-4; no definite D call. There are 13 residues in the CDR3. V was trimmed by 6 bases and J by 7 bases, leaving 12 bases between them. Germline CDR1 and CDR2: SEHNR and FQNEAQ (reference sequence). CDR3 residues: CASRESAGEKLFF. The CDR3 region has the DNA TGTGCCAGCAGGGAATCGGCGGGTGAAAAACTGTTTTTT.

This clone has just one count. The rearrangement joins TRBV9 to TRBJ2-6, with 12 bases aligning to TRBD2. The V and J ends lost 4 bases and 0 bases, in that order; junction bases with no gene match: 5. The CDR3 covers 18 residues. Germline loops: CDR1 SGDLS, CDR2 YYNGEE. This chain's CDR3 is CASSPLGLAGSGANVLTF. The CDR3 DNA follows: TGTGCCAGCAGCCCGTTGGGACTAGCGGGCTCTGGGGCCAACGTCCTGACTTTC.

The chain combines TRBV6-5 with TRBJ1-2; TRBD1 is a possible D gene (6 bases). The length of the CDR3 is 15 residues. In germline, CDR1 is MNHEY, CDR2 SVGAGI. Trimming cost V 3 bases and J 1 base, with 12 bases left between them. CDR3 loop: CASSYSQQGNYGYTF. The CDR3 DNA is TGTGCCAGCAGTTATTCCCAACAGGGTAACTATGGCTACACCTTC.

This chain links TRBV28 with TRBJ1-2; 8 positions match TRBD1. The length of the CDR3 is 17 residues. Germline CDR1 and CDR2: MDHEN and SYDVKM. The V segment lost 11 bases and the J segment 5 bases; nucleotides outside the gene matches: 22. The CDR3 loop is CAVFGTGDTTVGYGYTF. CDR3 nucleotides: TGTGCCGTGTTCGGGACAGGAGATACAACGGTCGGATATGGCTACACCTTC.

The chain has TRBV5-1 and TRBJ2-5; D is undetermined. The V and J ends lost 0 bases and 1 base respectively, with 4 bases between them. The CDR3 has 13 amino acids. Germline CDR1 and CDR2: SGHRS and YFSETQ. The CDR3 DNA reads TGCGCCAGCAGCTTGGGCAGCCAAGAGACCCAGTACTTC. Translated, it gives CASSLGSQETQYF.

The chain employs TRBV4-1 and TRBJ2-5; maybe TRBD2 (7 bases). The CDR3 sequence is 16 residues long. Germline CDR1 MGHRA, CDR2 YSYEKL. V dropped 0 bases and J dropped 5 bases, with 16 bases sitting between them. The CDR3 coding sequence is TGCGCCAGCAGCCAAGATAGGGGGACTAAGCGTGAGACCCAGTACTTC. It specifies CASSQDRGTKRETQYF.

This clone was recorded only once. The genes are TRBV7-2 and TRBJ2-5, with no clear D. V dropped 6 bases and J dropped 5 bases, with 13 bases sitting between them. CDR1 and CDR2 from the germline V gene are SGHTA and FQGNSA. CDR3 length: 13 amino acids. CDR3 protein: CASSLTGWETQYF. The CDR3 region has the DNA TGTGCCAGCAGTCTCACCGGGTGGGAGACCCAGTACTTC.

The rearrangement links TRBV6-1 to TRBJ1-2, with unresolved D. V lost 6 bases and J 2 bases, leaving 7 bases between the germline ends. This CDR3 has 12 residues. CDR1 is MNHNS and CDR2 is SASEGT in the germline V gene. CDR3 in amino acids: CASRGVNYGYTF. The CDR3 DNA reads as TGTGCCAGCAGGGGCGTGAACTATGGCTACACCTTC.

This chain joins TRBV4-2 and TRBJ1-3; no reliable D call. CDR3 length: 14 amino acids. CDR1 and CDR2 (germline): LGHNA, YNFKEQ. V lost 1 base to trimming and J lost 6 bases, with 10 bases between them. CDR3 amino acids: CASSQGGLENTIYF. The CDR3, as DNA: TGTGCCAGCAGCCAAGGCGGCCTGGAAAACACCATATATTTT.

The chain recombines TRBV28 with TRBJ1-1, with a weak D call TRBD1 (6 bases). CDR1 and CDR2 from the germline V gene are MDHEN and SYDVKM. The CDR3 contains 17 residues. Trimming cost V 3 bases and J 4 bases, with 21 bases left between them. The CDR3 DNA follows: TGTGCCAGCAGTTTGAACCTTGGAGGGGGGGGAGGCACTGAAGCTTTCTTT. Amino acid sequence: CASSLNLGGGGGTEAFF. Full variable domain (rest looked up from reference TRBV28 and TRBJ1-1): DVKVTQSSRYLVKRTGEKVFLECVQDMDHENMFWYRQDPGLGLRLIYFSYDVKMKEKGDIPEGYSVSREKKERFSLILESASTNQTSMYLCASSLNLGGGGGTEAFFGQGTRLTVV.

The chain carries TRBV29-1 and TRBJ1-1, with TRBD1 matching 7 bases. Germline assignment: CDR1 SQVTM and CDR2 ANQGSEA. This CDR3 is built from 14 residues. J was trimmed by 6 bases and V by 4 bases; bases with no gene match: 11. CDR3 residues: CSVAPKTGIPEAFF. In DNA form, the CDR3 reads TGCAGCGTTGCGCCGAAGACAGGGATACCTGAAGCTTTCTTT.

The chain links TRBV5-3 to TRBJ2-2, with 8 nucleotides matching TRBD1. TRBV5-3 is an open reading frame, and its role is uncertain. With V trimmed by 4 bases and J by 1 base, 12 bases remained unmatched. The CDR3 is 18 amino acids. This CDR3 is CARSPSADRDENTGELFF. CDR3 in DNA: TGTGCCAGAAGCCCCTCTGCGGACAGGGACGAGAACACCGGGGAGCTGTTTTTT.

This clone was seen a single time. The rearrangement uses TRBV5-4 and TRBJ1-2; 10 bases match TRBD1. V gave up 4 bases and J gave up 5 bases; unmatched junction bases: 5. This CDR3 is built from 14 residues. Germline V CDR1 and CDR2: SGHNT, YYREEE (reference sequence). CDR3 DNA sequence: TGTGCCAGCAGCCGGGACAGGGGAGGGTATGGCTACACCTTC. Translating gives CASSRDRGGYGYTF.

V is TRBV5-1 and J is TRBJ2-7, with D perhaps TRBD2 (5 bases). The V gene lost 0 bases and the J gene lost 2 bases, with 12 bases spanning the gap. Looked up from germline, CDR1 is SGHRS and CDR2 is YFSETQ. The CDR3 covers 15 residues. CDR3 residues: CASSLVAGPTYEQYF. In DNA, the CDR3 is TGCGCCAGCAGCTTGGTTGCGGGCCCCACCTACGAGCAGTACTTC.

This rearrangement joins TRBV7-3 to TRBJ1-2, with D unclear. V was cut by 1 base and J by 3 bases, with 15 bases left in between. The CDR3 is 16 residues long. Germline V gene data show CDR1 as SGHTA and CDR2 as FQGTGA. DNA of the CDR3: TGTGCCAGCAGCTTAAGAGCAGGAGAGAGGGACTATGGCTACACCTTC. It codes for CASSLRAGERDYGYTF.

This chain links TRBV4-2 with TRBJ2-7; 8 nucleotides align to TRBD2. The V gene end was trimmed by 1 base and the J gene end by 6 bases; junction bases not matched to a gene: 8. Germline V CDR1 and CDR2: LGHNA, YNFKEQ. The CDR3 runs 15 residues. The CDR3 spells CASSQGGGAGGEQYF. The DNA of the CDR3 is TGTGCCAGCAGCCAAGGGGGGGGCGCGGGAGGCGAGCAGTACTTC.